This T cell receptor beta chain was observed in a study of T cell responses to AZD1222 COVID-19 vaccine. Whole-study context: Researchers grouped second doses given at about 4 or about 12 weeks into one pool.

This table comes from immunoSEQ multiplex PCR, and its TCRdb copy is limited to in-frame clones, with some not included. The data hold 89,000 or so clones, with 80% to 90% observed a single time. The V and J ends lost 6 bases and 1 base, in that order; junction bases with no gene match: 6. There are 14 residues in the CDR3. Germline CDR1 reads MDHEN; CDR2 reads SYDVKM. Overall study findings and caveats: None of the repertoires were sampled until the peak T cell response had passed. Reportedly, close to half of spike-specific TCRs are directed against unmutated variant regions. Compared with day 0, the breadth and depth of the Spike-specific TCR repertoire rose significantly after two doses of AZD1222.

In the case of this clone: No antigen is known for it.

Sequences were derived from peripheral blood, sampled on day 0 of AZD1222 vaccination. The genes are TRBV28 and TRBJ2-7; TRBD2 aligns across 7 bases. The TCR comes from an adult in good health. CDR3 sequence reads: CASSIAGGSYEQYF. The CDR3 bases are TGTGCCAGCAGCATAGCGGGTGGATCCTACGAGCAGTACTTC.